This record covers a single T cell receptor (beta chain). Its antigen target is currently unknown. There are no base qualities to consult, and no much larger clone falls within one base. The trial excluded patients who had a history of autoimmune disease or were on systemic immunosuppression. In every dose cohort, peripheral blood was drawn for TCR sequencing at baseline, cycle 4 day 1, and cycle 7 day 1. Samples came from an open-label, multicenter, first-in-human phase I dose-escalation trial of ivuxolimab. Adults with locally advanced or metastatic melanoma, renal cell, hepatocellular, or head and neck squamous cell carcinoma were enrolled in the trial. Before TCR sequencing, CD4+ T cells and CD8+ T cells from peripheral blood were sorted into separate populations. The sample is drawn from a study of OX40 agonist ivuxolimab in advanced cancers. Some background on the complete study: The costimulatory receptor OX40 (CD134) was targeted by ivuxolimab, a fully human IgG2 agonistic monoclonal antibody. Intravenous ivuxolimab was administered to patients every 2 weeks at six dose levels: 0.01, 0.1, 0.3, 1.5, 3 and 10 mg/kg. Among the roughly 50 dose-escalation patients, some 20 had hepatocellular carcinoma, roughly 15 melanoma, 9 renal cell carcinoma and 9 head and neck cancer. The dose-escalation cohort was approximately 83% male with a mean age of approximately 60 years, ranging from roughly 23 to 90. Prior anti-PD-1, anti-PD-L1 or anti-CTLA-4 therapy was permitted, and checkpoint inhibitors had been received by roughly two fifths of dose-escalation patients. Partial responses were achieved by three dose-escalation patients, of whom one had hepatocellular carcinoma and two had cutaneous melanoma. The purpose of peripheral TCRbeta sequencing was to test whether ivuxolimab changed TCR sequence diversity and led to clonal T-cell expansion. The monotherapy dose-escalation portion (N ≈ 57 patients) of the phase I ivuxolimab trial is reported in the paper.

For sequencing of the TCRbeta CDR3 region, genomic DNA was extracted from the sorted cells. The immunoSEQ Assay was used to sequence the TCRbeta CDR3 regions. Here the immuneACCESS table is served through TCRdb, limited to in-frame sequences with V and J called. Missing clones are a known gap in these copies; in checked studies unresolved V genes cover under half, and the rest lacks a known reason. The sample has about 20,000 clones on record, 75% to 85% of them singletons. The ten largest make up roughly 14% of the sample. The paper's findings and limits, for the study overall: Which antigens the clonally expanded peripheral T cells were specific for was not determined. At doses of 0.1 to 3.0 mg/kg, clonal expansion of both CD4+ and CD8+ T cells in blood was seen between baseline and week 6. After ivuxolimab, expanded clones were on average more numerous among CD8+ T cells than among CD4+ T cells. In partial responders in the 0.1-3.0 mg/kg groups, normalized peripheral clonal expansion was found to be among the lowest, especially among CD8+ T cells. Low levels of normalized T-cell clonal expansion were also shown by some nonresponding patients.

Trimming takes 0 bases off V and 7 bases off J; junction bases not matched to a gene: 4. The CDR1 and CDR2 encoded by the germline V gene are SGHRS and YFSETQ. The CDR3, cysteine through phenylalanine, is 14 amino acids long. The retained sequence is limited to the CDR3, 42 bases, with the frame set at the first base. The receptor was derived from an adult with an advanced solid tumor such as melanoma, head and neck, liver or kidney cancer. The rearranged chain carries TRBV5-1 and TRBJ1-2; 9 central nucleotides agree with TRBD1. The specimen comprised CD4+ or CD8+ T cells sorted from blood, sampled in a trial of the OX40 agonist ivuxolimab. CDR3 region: CASSLDRGRGGYTF. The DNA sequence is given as TGCGCCAGCAGCTTGGACAGGGGGCGCGGTGGCTACACCTTC. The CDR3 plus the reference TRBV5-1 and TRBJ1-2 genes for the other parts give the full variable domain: KAGVTQTPRYLIKTRGQQVTLSCSPISGHRSVSWYQQTPGQGLQFLFEYFSETQRNKGNFPGRFSGRQFSNSRSEMNVSTLELGDSALYLCASSLDRGRGGYTFGSGTRLTVV.